What follows are 19 T cell receptor beta chains derived from one specimen sequenced in a study of cytomegalovirus exposure and HLA in healthy donors (dated by TCRdb to 2017 to 2019). Libraries were made using the immunoSEQ multiplex PCR assay. The multiplex PCR relied on a mix of 60 forward primers for TCR Vbeta segments and 13 reverse primers for TCR Jbeta segments. TCRdb provides this immuneACCESS table in a form limited to in-frame rearrangements. Some clones are lacking; in checked studies, under half of them reflect an unresolved V gene, and why the rest are absent is not known. For this sample there are about 120,000 clones; 60% to 85% appear just once. Approximately 1.2% of the sample lies in the top ten. The sample consisted of PBMCs. These receptor sequences come from a woman aged 25-40 years in good health and CMV-seronegative.

The rearrangement uses TRBV5-1 and TRBJ1-2; 7 bases align to TRBD1. The germline V gene encodes CDR1 SGHRS and CDR2 YFSETQ. The trim removed 1 base at V and 3 bases at J, leaving 0 bases unmatched. This CDR3 contains 13 residues. The CDR3 DNA reads TGCGCCAGCAGCTTGACAGGGGACTATGGCTACACCTTC. Translation: CASSLTGDYGYTF. Using reference TRBV5-1 and TRBJ1-2 for the parts outside the CDR3, the full variable domain is KAGVTQTPRYLIKTRGQQVTLSCSPISGHRSVSWYQQTPGQGLQFLFEYFSETQRNKGNFPGRFSGRQFSNSRSEMNVSTLELGDSALYLCASSLTGDYGYTFGSGTRLTVV.

The chain links TRBV21-1 to TRBJ2-5; TRBD1, the D gene given by the table, was not confirmed from the DNA. TRBV21-1 is flagged as a pseudogene. The CDR3 runs 14 residues. This CDR3 is CASSKRQGTETQYF. CDR3 DNA: TGTGCCAGCAGCAAGAGACAGGGAACGGAGACCCAGTACTTC.

This chain uses TRBV5-6 with TRBJ2-7; TRBD1 matches at 8 bases. The CDR3 runs 14 residues. The V and J ends lost 3 bases and 3 bases, in that order; junction bases with no gene match: 5. Germline V gene sequence: CDR1 SGHDT, CDR2 YYEEEE. This CDR3 reads CASSYGTGLYEQYF. DNA for the CDR3: TGTGCCAGCAGCTACGGGACAGGCCTCTACGAGCAGTACTTC.

This clone came up a few times. The chain is built from TRBV9 and TRBJ2-1; 9 nucleotides align to TRBD2. There are 15 residues in the CDR3. With 0 bases clipped from V and 6 bases from J, the junction kept 4 bases outside the gene matches. Germline CDR1 and CDR2: SGDLS and YYNGEE. The CDR3 DNA is TGTGCCAGCAGCGTAGGCGGGAGGGCCTCCAATGAGCAGTTCTTC. Translation: CASSVGGRASNEQFF.

The rearrangement links TRBV6-4 to TRBJ1-1; 7 bases map to TRBD1. The CDR3 is 13 residues long. J lost 3 bases, V lost 6 bases, and 4 bases had no gene match. Germline-derived CDR1 and CDR2 are MRHNA and SNTAGT. For the CDR3, the DNA is TGTGCCAGCAGAGCTACAGGGGACACTGAAGCTTTCTTT. Its protein product is CASRATGDTEAFF.

CDR3 protein: CASSLFQRPGETQYF. CDR3 DNA: TGTGCCAGCAGCCTATTCCAGAGGCCCGGGGAGACCCAGTACTTC. The chain carries TRBV7-9 and TRBJ2-5; no clear D. The CDR3 extends over 15 amino acids. The V end was cut by 5 bases, the J end by 5 bases, with 18 bases between. The germline V gene encodes CDR1 SEHNR and CDR2 FQNEAQ (reference sequence). The variable domain in full, with the rest retrieved from reference TRBV7-9 and TRBJ2-5, is DTGVSQNPRHKITKRGQNVTFRCDPISEHNRLYWYRQTLGQGPEFLTYFQNEAQLEKSRLLSDRFSAERPKGSFSTLEIQRTEQGDSAMYLCASSLFQRPGETQYFGPGTRLLVL.

The chain has TRBV7-9 and TRBJ1-2; possible D gene TRBD1, 5 bases. Between the trimmed V and J ends, which lost 7 bases and 7 bases, there was a span of 16 bases. Germline V gene lookup returns CDR1 SEHNR and CDR2 FQNEAQ (reference sequence). The CDR3 contains 13 residues. The CDR3 here is CASNTDGGGGYTF. In DNA form, the CDR3 reads TGTGCCAGCAACACCGACGGGGGGGGTGGCTACACCTTC.

The chain combines TRBV6-5 with TRBJ1-6; a possible D gene is TRBD1 (5 bases). V was clipped by 5 bases and J by 5 bases, with 7 bases between them. CDR1 and CDR2 (germline): MNHEY, SVGAGI. This CDR3 is built from 13 residues. CDR3 protein: CASSRQNNSPLHF. The CDR3 DNA sequence: TGTGCCAGCAGTCGACAGAATAATTCACCCCTCCACTTT.

The chain employs TRBV4-2 and TRBJ2-7; 7 bases align to TRBD1. Looked up from germline, CDR1 is LGHNA and CDR2 is YNFKEQ. J lost 6 bases, V lost 6 bases, and 8 bases had no gene match. The CDR3 length is 13 residues. The CDR3 DNA reads TGTGCCAGCAGTTATACAGGGGAAGGCGAGCAGTACTTC. Its translation: CASSYTGEGEQYF.

The V gene is TRBV25-1, the J gene TRBJ1-4; TRBD1 matches 9 bases. Germline CDR1 is MGHDK and CDR2 is SYGVNS. The CDR3 is 15 amino acids. Germline trimming cut 3 bases from V and 10 bases from J; bases unmatched to any gene: 9. The CDR3 coding sequence is TGTGCCAGCAGTGATGGGACAGGGACTATTGGAAAACTGTTTTTT. Its protein is CASSDGTGTIGKLFF. Full variable domain (rest looked up from reference TRBV25-1 and TRBJ1-4): EADIYQTPRYLVIGTGKKITLECSQTMGHDKMYWYQQDPGMELHLIHYSYGVNSTEKGDLSSESTVSRIRTEHFPLTLESARPSHTSQYLCASSDGTGTIGKLFFGSGTQLSVL.

This clone was counted between two and nine times. CDR3 loop: CASTYRSGTAYEQYF. CDR3 sequence (DNA): TGTGCCAGTACCTATCGGTCAGGAACGGCCTACGAGCAGTACTTC. The chain carries TRBV19 and TRBJ2-7; D is unresolved. This CDR3 has 15 amino acids. Germline lookup yields CDR1 LNHDA and CDR2 SQIVND (reference sequence). V lost 7 bases and J 2 bases, leaving 18 bases between the germline ends.

The chain is built from TRBV9 and TRBJ1-1; 10 nucleotides match TRBD1. The CDR3 spans 15 residues. Trimming took 4 bases from V and 2 from J; bases not matched to a gene: 5. Germline values: CDR1 SGDLS, CDR2 YYNGEE. CDR3 in amino acids: CASSTGDRGNTEAFF. CDR3 coding DNA: TGTGCCAGCAGCACGGGGGACAGGGGAAACACTGAAGCTTTCTTT.

This clone was counted between two and nine times. V gene TRBV7-2 combines with J gene TRBJ2-7; 14 nucleotides agree with TRBD2. This CDR3 is built from 18 residues. Losses at the gene ends were 5 bases for V and 0 bases for J; bases not matched to a gene: 9. Germline CDR1 is SGHTA and CDR2 is FQGNSA. CDR3 in DNA: TGTGCCAGCAGCCCTAGGACTAGCGGGAGGCCCCGCTCCTACGAGCAGTACTTC. The encoded protein is CASSPRTSGRPRSYEQYF.

The J gene is TRBJ2-1, the V gene TRBV7-6; D not certain. CDR3 length: 13 amino acids. In germline, CDR1 is SGHVS, CDR2 FNYEAQ. V shed 5 bases and J shed 4 bases, with 9 bases lying between them. CDR3 coding DNA: TGTGCCAGCAGCCGAGGATGGTACAATGAGCAGTTCTTC. It yields the protein CASSRGWYNEQFF.

The rearrangement links TRBV4-2 to TRBJ2-2, with a possible D match to TRBD1 (6 bases). Germline V CDR1 and CDR2: LGHNA, YNFKEQ. V was clipped by 4 bases and J by 8 bases, with 26 bases between them. The CDR3 totals 18 residues. The CDR3 here is CASSPGLGRTVSSGELFF. Written as DNA, the CDR3 is TGTGCCAGCAGCCCCGGGCTGGGGCGGACAGTGTCATCAGGGGAGCTGTTTTTT.

The gene calls are TRBV7-2 and TRBJ1-1, with 7 bases aligning to TRBD1. V lost 4 bases, J lost 5 bases, and 7 bases stayed unmatched. The CDR3 is made up of 14 amino acids. Germline loops: CDR1 SGHTA, CDR2 FQGNSA. The CDR3 spells CASSWPTGATEAFF. For the CDR3, the DNA is TGTGCCAGCAGCTGGCCCACAGGGGCGACTGAAGCTTTCTTT.

The V gene is TRBV2, the J gene TRBJ2-6; the match to TRBD2 covers 10 bases. The germline V gene encodes CDR1 SNHLY and CDR2 FYNNEI. The CDR3 sequence is 18 residues long. V lost 1 base and J lost 5; bases outside the gene matches: 8. This CDR3 reads CASSEEASGGIWANVLTF. The CDR3, as DNA: TGTGCCAGCAGTGAAGAGGCTAGCGGGGGTATCTGGGCCAACGTCCTGACTTTC.

This chain connects TRBV9 to TRBJ2-2; 12 nucleotides line up with TRBD2. There are 18 residues in the CDR3. Germline lookup yields CDR1 SGDLS and CDR2 YYNGEE. V lost 4 bases, J lost 6 bases, and 13 bases stayed unmatched. DNA of the CDR3: TGTGCCAGCAGCTCGACTAGCGGGGGCGCCCCTCGGGCCGGGGAGCTGTTTTTT. Its protein product is CASSSTSGGAPRAGELFF.

This chain connects TRBV27 to TRBJ2-5; D gene unclear. V was clipped by 4 bases and J by 5 bases, with 5 bases between them. The CDR3 is 11 amino acids. CDR1 is MNHEY, CDR2 SMNVEV, per germline (reference sequence). The CDR3 region has the DNA TGTGCCAGCAGTTCTTCTGAGACCCAGTACTTC. It encodes CASSSSETQYF.